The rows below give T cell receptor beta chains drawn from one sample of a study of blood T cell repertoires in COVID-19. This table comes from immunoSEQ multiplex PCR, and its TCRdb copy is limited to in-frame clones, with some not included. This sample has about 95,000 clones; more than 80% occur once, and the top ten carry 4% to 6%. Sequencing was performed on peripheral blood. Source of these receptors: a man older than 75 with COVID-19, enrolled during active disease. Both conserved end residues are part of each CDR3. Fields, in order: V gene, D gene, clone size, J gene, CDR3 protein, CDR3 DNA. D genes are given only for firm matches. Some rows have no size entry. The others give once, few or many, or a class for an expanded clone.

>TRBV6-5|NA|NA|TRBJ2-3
CASKQGYGTDTQYF
TGTGCCAGCAAGCAGGGTTATGGCACAGATACGCAGTATTTT
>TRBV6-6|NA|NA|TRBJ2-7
CASSSHEARGYEQYF
TGTGCCAGCAGTAGTCATGAGGCCAGGGGATACGAGCAGTACTTC
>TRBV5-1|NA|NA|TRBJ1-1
CASSPSGDTEAFF
TGCGCCAGCAGCCCATCAGGGGACACTGAAGCTTTCTTT
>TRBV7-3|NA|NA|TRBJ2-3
CASSPQGWTDTQYF
TGTGCCAGCAGCCCGCAGGGGTGGACAGATACGCAGTATTTT
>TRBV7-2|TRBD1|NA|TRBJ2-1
CASSAGQGLVYNEQFF
TGTGCCAGCAGCGCGGGACAGGGGTTAGTTTACAATGAGCAGTTCTTC
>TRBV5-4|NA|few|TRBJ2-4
CASSLGGGGLGKNIQYF
TGTGCCAGCAGCTTGGGAGGCGGGGGCTTGGGCAAAAACATTCAGTACTTC
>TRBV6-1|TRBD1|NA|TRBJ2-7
CASSDTGVPLTYEQYF
TGTGCCAGCAGTGATACAGGGGTCCCACTCACCTACGAGCAGTACTTC
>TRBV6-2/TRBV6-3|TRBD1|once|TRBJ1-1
CASSWGTGNAEAFF
TGTGCCAGCAGTTGGGGGACAGGGAACGCTGAAGCTTTCTTT
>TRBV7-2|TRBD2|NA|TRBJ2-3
CASSLDLTSGLNTQYF
TGTGCCAGCAGCTTAGATCTGACTAGCGGGTTAAATACGCAGTATTTT
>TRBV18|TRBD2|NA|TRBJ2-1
CASSYGTSGFNEQFF
TGTGCCAGCTCCTACGGGACTAGCGGGTTCAATGAGCAGTTCTTC
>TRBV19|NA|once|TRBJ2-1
CASSIAGFAYNEQFF
TGTGCCAGTAGTATAGCAGGGTTCGCCTACAATGAGCAGTTCTTC
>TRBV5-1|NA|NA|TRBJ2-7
CASSFSPSSETGKQYF
TGCGCCAGCAGCTTCTCCCCTTCTAGCGAAACGGGAAAGCAGTACTTC
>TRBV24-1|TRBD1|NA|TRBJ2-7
CATSHTGTGSYEQYF
TGTGCCACCAGTCACACCGGGACAGGGTCGTACGAGCAGTACTTC
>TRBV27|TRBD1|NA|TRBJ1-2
CASRRQGSNYGYTF
TGTGCCAGCAGGAGACAGGGATCTAACTATGGCTACACCTTC
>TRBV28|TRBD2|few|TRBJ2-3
CASSLMGGSSTDTQYF
TGTGCCAGCAGTTTAATGGGCGGGAGTTCCACAGATACGCAGTATTTT
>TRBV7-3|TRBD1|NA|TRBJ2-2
CASSPPPGTGGSGELFF
TGTGCCAGCAGCCCTCCCCCGGGGACAGGGGGCTCCGGGGAGCTGTTTTTT